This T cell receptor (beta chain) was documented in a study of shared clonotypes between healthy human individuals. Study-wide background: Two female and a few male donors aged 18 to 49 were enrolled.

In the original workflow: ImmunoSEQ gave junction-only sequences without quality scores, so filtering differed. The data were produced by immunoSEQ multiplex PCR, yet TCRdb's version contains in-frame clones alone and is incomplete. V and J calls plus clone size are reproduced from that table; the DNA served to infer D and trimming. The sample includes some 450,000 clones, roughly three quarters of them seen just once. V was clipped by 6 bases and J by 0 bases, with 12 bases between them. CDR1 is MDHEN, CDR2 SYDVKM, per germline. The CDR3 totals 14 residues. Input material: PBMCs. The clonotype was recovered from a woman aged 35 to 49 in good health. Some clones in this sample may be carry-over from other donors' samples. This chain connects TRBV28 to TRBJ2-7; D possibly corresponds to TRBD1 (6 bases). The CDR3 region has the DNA TGTGCCAGCAGCAACCAGGGGAGCTCCTACGAGCAGTACTTC. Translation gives CASSNQGSSYEQYF.